The 32 T cell receptor beta chains listed next were all sequenced from one sample in a study of blood T cell repertoires in COVID-19. The method was immunoSEQ multiplex PCR; TCRdb's version includes in-frame clones alone and lacks a portion of them. Of a few hundred thousand clones listed, 70% to 85% are singletons. Sequencing was carried out using PBMCs or T cells enriched from blood (not recorded which). The source of these receptors is a woman in her sixties or seventies who had recovered from COVID-19.

The chain carries TRBV2 and TRBJ1-2; 8 bases are shared with TRBD1. J gave up 6 bases and V 6 bases, and 3 bases lay outside the gene matches. The CDR3 runs 12 residues. Germline V gene data show CDR1 as SNHLY and CDR2 as FYNNEI. CDR3 amino acids: CASRTDRDGYTF. DNA for the CDR3: TGTGCCAGCAGGACGGACAGGGATGGCTACACCTTC.

This chain links TRBV3-1 (or the pseudogene TRBV3-2) with TRBJ2-1, with TRBD2 matching 12 bases. J gave up 5 bases and V 4 bases, and 3 bases lay outside the gene matches. Germline V gene sequence: CDR1 LGHDT, CDR2 YNNKEL (reference sequence). The CDR3 extends over 15 amino acids. The CDR3 bases are TGTGCCAGCAGCCCGAGACTAGCGGGAGACAATGAGCAGTTCTTC. It specifies CASSPRLAGDNEQFF.

On this clone: This may be a read error: a much more frequent sequence differs by one nucleotide. This same CDR3 is encoded by further DNA sequences in the sample. The chain links TRBV2 to TRBJ1-1; 8 bases are a match to TRBD1. The CDR3 extends over 13 amino acids. Germline values: CDR1 SNHLY, CDR2 FYNNEI. The V gene end was trimmed by 6 bases and the J gene end by 1 base; junction bases not matched to a gene: 1. CDR3 nucleotide sequence: TGTGCCAGCAGCGGACAGGGGAACACTGAAGCTTTCTTT. Translating gives CASSGQGNTEAFF.

CDR3 sequence reads: CASSQDYSYEQYF. In DNA form, the CDR3 reads TGTGCCAGCAGCCAAGACTACTCCTACGAGCAGTACTTC. The chain couples TRBV7-2 to TRBJ2-7, with D possibly matching TRBD2 (5 bases). Germline V gene data show CDR1 as SGHTA and CDR2 as FQGNSA. V was trimmed by 5 bases and J by 0 bases, leaving 8 bases between them. There are 13 residues in the CDR3.

This chain uses TRBV19 with TRBJ1-5; D is possibly TRBD1 (5 bases). This CDR3 contains 14 residues. Germline V gene sequence: CDR1 LNHDA, CDR2 SQIVND (reference sequence). V gave up 8 bases and J gave up 0 bases, with 11 bases separating them. The CDR3 nucleotides are TGTGCCAGTGACAGACCATATAGCAATCAGCCCCAGCATTTT. The encoded protein is CASDRPYSNQPQHF.

This CDR3 is CASSQGTGFSYEQYF. The CDR3 nucleotides are TGTGCCAGCAGTCAGGGGACAGGCTTCTCCTACGAGCAGTACTTC. This chain uses TRBV6-2 or TRBV6-3 with TRBJ2-7; TRBD1 agrees at 8 bases. Per the germline V gene, CDR1 is MNHEY and CDR2 is SVGEGT. After removal of 5 bases from V and 0 bases from J, the junction contained 6 bases not matched to a gene. This CDR3 contains 15 residues.

The chain joins TRBV6-1 to TRBJ1-5, with D uncertain. The CDR3 is made up of 14 amino acids. CDR1 and CDR2 from the germline V gene are MNHNS and SASEGT. Trimming stripped 2 bases from V and 4 bases from J, with 9 bases between. In nucleotides, the CDR3 is TGTGCCAGCAGTGAATCTCGGGGTAATCAGCCCCAGCATTTT. Translated, it gives CASSESRGNQPQHF.

The J gene is TRBJ1-1, the V gene TRBV5-4, with D uncertain. This CDR3 comprises 11 residues. The V and J ends lost 10 bases and 2 bases respectively, with 9 bases between them. Germline V lookup: CDR1 SGHNT, CDR2 YYREEE (reference sequence). CDR3 in DNA: TGTGCCGAGGGTCTCAACACTGAAGCTTTCTTT. It translates to CAEGLNTEAFF.

As regards this clone: Distinct nucleotide sequences in the sample also encode this CDR3. V usage is TRBV19 and J usage is TRBJ1-5; TRBD1 is a possible D gene (6 bases). Trimming shortened V by 5 bases and J by 2 bases, and 10 bases separated the two germline ends. CDR3 size: 14 residues. Germline loops: CDR1 LNHDA, CDR2 SQIVND (reference sequence). The CDR3 DNA reads TGTGCCAGTAGTGGCCGACAGGGCAATCAGCCCCAGCATTTT. It translates to CASSGRQGNQPQHF.

The rearrangement joins TRBV10-3 to TRBJ2-1, with 8 bases lining up with TRBD2. There are 21 residues in the CDR3. The germline gives CDR1 ENHRY, CDR2 SYGVKD. After removal of 3 bases from V and 1 base from J, the junction contained 20 bases not matched to a gene. The CDR3 DNA sequence: TGTGCCATCAGTGAAAACCTGGGTAAAGCGGGAGATGTATCGTCCTACAATGAGCAGTTCTTC. Its translation is CAISENLGKAGDVSSYNEQFF.

The V and J genes are TRBV11-3 and TRBJ2-1, with 7 bases aligning to TRBD2. This CDR3 has 15 amino acids. V gave up 5 bases and J gave up 0 bases; unmatched junction bases: 4. Germline CDR1 reads SGHNT; CDR2 reads YENEEA. For the CDR3, the DNA is TGTGCCAGCAGCGAACTAGCGAGCTCCTACAATGAGCAGTTCTTC. It encodes CASSELASSYNEQFF.

This chain connects TRBV7-6 to TRBJ1-6; a weak D match, TRBD1 (6 bases). Germline V gives CDR1 SGHVS, CDR2 FNYEAQ. V was pared by 4 bases and J by 9 bases, with 13 bases between. The CDR3 runs 14 residues. Written as DNA, the CDR3 is TGTGCCAGCAGCTCTAACAGGGATAGTTCACCCCTCCACTTT. Protein product: CASSSNRDSSPLHF.

J is TRBJ2-2 and V is TRBV11-2, with D unclear. V gave up 6 bases and J gave up 2 bases, with 10 bases separating them. This CDR3 comprises 14 residues. The germline CDR1 and CDR2 sequences are SGHAT and FQNNGV. The CDR3 reads CASSRVSNTGELFF. CDR3 coding DNA: TGTGCCAGCAGTCGAGTGTCCAACACCGGGGAGCTGTTTTTT.

This clone occurred once. This chain connects TRBV3-1 (or the pseudogene TRBV3-2) to TRBJ1-5; 7 bases are shared with TRBD1. CDR1 is LGHDT and CDR2 is YNNKEL in the germline V gene (reference sequence). The junction had 2 bases not matched to a gene; V was cut back by 3 bases and J by 0 bases. The CDR3 sequence is 15 residues long. DNA for the CDR3: TGTGCCAGCAGCCAGACAGGGACTAGCAATCAGCCCCAGCATTTT. The encoded protein is CASSQTGTSNQPQHF.

The sample holds a few counts of this clone. The chain employs TRBV27 and TRBJ1-2, with D uncertain. CDR1 MNHEY and CDR2 SMNVEV come from the germline V gene (reference sequence). This CDR3 contains 16 residues. Trimming took 0 bases from V and 3 from J, leaving 14 bases between them. Written as DNA, the CDR3 is TGTGCCAGCAGTTTATCCGTAAGTGGAGGTGACTATGGCTACACCTTC. It yields the protein CASSLSVSGGDYGYTF.

This chain links TRBV18 with TRBJ1-3; TRBD1 is a possible D gene (5 bases). Trimming left V 3 bases short and J 0 bases short, with 9 bases between. CDR3 length: 15 amino acids. Looked up from germline, CDR1 is KGHSH and CDR2 is LQKENI. The CDR3 is CASSPETDSGNTIYF. CDR3 bases: TGTGCCAGCTCACCCGAGACAGACTCTGGAAACACCATATATTTT. Supplemented by reference TRBV18 and TRBJ1-3, the full variable domain reads NAGVMQNPRHLVRRRGQEARLRCSPMKGHSHVYWYRQLPEEGLKFMVYLQKENIIDESGMPKERFSAEFPKEGPSILRIQQVVRGDSAAYFCASSPETDSGNTIYFGEGSWLTVV.

V and J are TRBV13 and TRBJ1-1, with D unclear. V shed 2 bases and J shed 0 bases, with 7 bases lying between them. This CDR3 comprises 14 residues. The germline V gene encodes CDR1 PRHDT and CDR2 FYEKMQ (reference sequence). The CDR3 DNA is TGTGCCAGCAGCTTACGGGGAATGAACACTGAAGCTTTCTTT. Translated: CASSLRGMNTEAFF.

This chain joins TRBV7-2 and TRBJ2-4; a possible D gene is TRBD2 (6 bases). CDR3 size: 15 residues. The V gene's germline CDR1 is SGHTA and CDR2 FQGNSA. V dropped 3 bases and J dropped 4 bases, with 13 bases sitting between them. The CDR3, as DNA: TGTGCCAGCAGCTTCCCCCTAGGAGGGAAAAACATTCAGTACTTC. As protein: CASSFPLGGKNIQYF.

The gene calls are TRBV6-1 and TRBJ1-2; D is ambiguous. In germline, CDR1 is MNHNS, CDR2 SASEGT. Trimming cost V 3 bases and J 5 bases, with 7 bases left between them. The CDR3 totals 12 residues. In nucleotides, the CDR3 is TGTGCCAGCAGTGACAGGAAGTATGGCTACACCTTC. It encodes CASSDRKYGYTF.

V gene TRBV20-1 combines with J gene TRBJ1-6; D uncertain. Trimming removed 3 bases from V and 7 bases from J, with 10 bases in between. The CDR3 length is 13 residues. Germline CDR1 is DFQATT and CDR2 is SNEGSKA (reference sequence). The CDR3 DNA is TGCAGTGCTAGTGCAGGCTGGAATTCACCCCTCCACTTT. Translated, it gives CSASAGWNSPLHF.

The gene calls are TRBV7-2 and TRBJ2-2; perhaps TRBD2 as D (6 bases). The germline gives CDR1 SGHTA, CDR2 FQGNSA. V dropped 5 bases and J dropped 6 bases, with 13 bases sitting between them. This CDR3 is 14 amino acids long. In nucleotides, the CDR3 is TGTGCCAGCAGCCCCGTCGGGACTTCCGGGGAGCTGTTTTTT. Translated, it gives CASSPVGTSGELFF.

CDR3 residues: CASSIVAIGSGGYTF. The CDR3 bases are TGTGCCAGTAGTATAGTAGCAATTGGGTCCGGTGGCTACACCTTC. The gene calls are TRBV19 and TRBJ1-2; D call uncertain. Germline CDR1 reads LNHDA; CDR2 reads SQIVND (reference sequence). CDR3 length equals 15 residues. Trimming shortened V by 1 base and J by 7 bases, and 16 bases separated the two germline ends.

V is TRBV23-1 and J is TRBJ2-7; TRBD2 is a possible D gene (5 bases). TRBV23-1 is an open reading frame whose function is uncertain. CDR3 length equals 13 residues. Trimming took 9 bases from V and 1 from J, leaving 13 bases between them. The CDR3: CASLRRGSYEQYF. The CDR3 DNA is TGCGCCAGTCTCCGACGGGGTTCCTACGAGCAGTACTTC.

The chain has TRBV5-6 and TRBJ2-4; tentative D call: TRBD1 (6 bases). The CDR3 contains 14 residues. CDR1 SGHDT and CDR2 YYEEEE come from the germline V gene. Trimming took 2 bases from V and 3 from J, leaving 9 bases between them. The chain's CDR3 is CASSFQGSKNIQYF. The CDR3 DNA follows: TGTGCCAGCAGCTTCCAGGGGAGCAAAAACATTCAGTACTTC.

The chain recombines TRBV19 with TRBJ2-2; D is possibly TRBD2 (5 bases). Trimming pared 3 bases from V and 3 bases from J, leaving 11 bases between. CDR3 length: 15 amino acids. CDR1 is LNHDA and CDR2 is SQIVND in the germline V gene (reference sequence). The chain's CDR3 is CASSIDYWDTGELFF. The CDR3 nucleotides read TGTGCCAGTAGTATTGACTACTGGGACACCGGGGAGCTGTTTTTT.

This clone appeared once. The chain employs TRBV12-3 or TRBV12-4 and TRBJ1-1; D is undetermined. Deletions cut 2 bases from V and 14 bases from J, with 12 bases between. The length of the CDR3 is 11 residues. CDR3 coding DNA: TGTGCCAGCAGTTTATCCGGCCTGAGGTTCTTT. Protein sequence: CASSLSGLRFF.

V and J are TRBV19 and TRBJ1-2; the match to TRBD1 covers 8 bases. The CDR3 loop spans 15 amino acids. V was pared by 7 bases and J by 3 bases, with 10 bases of the junction left unmatched. CDR1 and CDR2 (germline): LNHDA, SQIVND (reference sequence). CDR3 sequence (DNA): TGTGCCAGTAACGGCAGGGGGCGTGAAGACTATGGCTACACCTTC. It yields the protein CASNGRGREDYGYTF.

The genes are TRBV12-5 and TRBJ2-2, with D possibly TRBD1 on 6 matching bases. This CDR3 spans 16 amino acids. V dropped 0 bases and J dropped 6 bases, with 14 bases sitting between them. Looked up from germline, CDR1 is LGHNT and CDR2 is FRNRAP. The CDR3 DNA reads as TGTGCTAGTGGTTTGGTACAGGGCTTTGGGCCCGGGGAGCTGTTTTTT. Encoded protein: CASGLVQGFGPGELFF. The variable domain in full, with the rest retrieved from reference TRBV12-5 and TRBJ2-2, is DARVTQTPRHKVTEMGQEVTMRCQPILGHNTVFWYRQTMMQGLELLAYFRNRAPLDDSGMPKDRFSAEMPDATLATLKIQPSEPRDSAVYFCASGLVQGFGPGELFFGEGSRLTVL.

The J gene is TRBJ1-4, the V gene TRBV7-9, with 7 positions matching TRBD1. This CDR3 comprises 15 residues. Germline assignment: CDR1 SEHNR and CDR2 FQNEAQ (reference sequence). V lost 5 bases to trimming and J lost 3 bases; unmatched junction nucleotides: 6. CDR3 residues: CASSDHQGANEKLFF. Written as DNA, the CDR3 is TGTGCCAGCAGCGATCACCAGGGGGCTAATGAAAAACTGTTTTTT.

This clone has more than one count but fewer than ten. This chain connects TRBV9 to TRBJ2-2; 13 bases are shared with TRBD2. CDR1 is SGDLS and CDR2 is YYNGEE in the germline V gene. Unmatched junction bases numbered 7, after V lost 2 bases and J lost 3 bases. This CDR3 is 18 amino acids long. The CDR3 nucleotides are TGTGCCAGCAGCGTTACACTAGGACTAGCGGGGGACACCGGGGAGCTGTTTTTT. Protein product: CASSVTLGLAGDTGELFF.

This clone was observed a few times. V and J are TRBV11-2 and TRBJ1-4; TRBD1 might be the D (6 bases). Per germline, CDR1 SGHAT and CDR2 FQNNGV. The CDR3 length is 15 residues. The V end lost 0 bases, the J end lost 10 bases, and 15 bases lay between the germline ends. CDR3 DNA: TGTGCCAGCAGCTTAGATCGACAGGCCTGGCGAAAACTGTTTTTT. It encodes CASSLDRQAWRKLFF.

The chain is built from TRBV27 and TRBJ1-1, with 8 bases that match TRBD1. Germline-derived CDR1 and CDR2 are MNHEY and SMNVEV (reference sequence). V lost 6 bases, J lost 0 bases, and 9 bases stayed unmatched. This CDR3 spans 16 amino acids. CDR3 residues: CASRPDRGPLNTEAFF. In nucleotides, the CDR3 is TGTGCCAGCAGACCCGACAGGGGTCCCCTGAACACTGAAGCTTTCTTT.